This passage covers 32 T cell receptor beta chains from one sample sequenced in a study of beta chain features in type 1 diabetes listed by TCRdb under 2018. The library was prepared using the immunoSEQ multiplex PCR assay. All of the isolated RNA was reverse transcribed with the High Capacity cDNA Reverse Transcription Kit, so expressed TCRB transcripts were sequenced. The source is immuneACCESS, and TCRdb retained only in-frame sequences with V and J called. Part of the clones is not carried over; for the studies checked, unresolved V genes explain less than half of this, and the remainder is unexplained. Recorded for this sample are over 120,000 clones; about 10% of them occurred a single time. Of the sample, about 1.3% falls within the top ten clones. Sequenced material: naive CD4+ T cells from blood. Interpreted using the paper, the cell subset or site label stands for: true naive CD4+ T cells. All receptors come from a man aged 18 to 30 in good health.

As regards this clone: This same CDR3 is encoded by further DNA sequences in the sample. The chain employs TRBV9 and TRBJ1-4; D ambiguous. Germline lookup yields CDR1 SGDLS and CDR2 YYNGEE. This CDR3 region has 13 residues. The V end lost 0 bases, the J end lost 8 bases, and 8 bases lay between the germline ends. In DNA form, the CDR3 reads TGTGCCAGCAGCGTAGGCCCGGGGGAAAAACTGTTTTTT. It translates to CASSVGPGEKLFF.

V gene TRBV19 combines with J gene TRBJ2-6; weak D call: TRBD1 (5 bases). V was pared by 3 bases and J by 1 base, with 7 bases between. The CDR3 spans 15 residues. CDR1 and CDR2 (germline): LNHDA, SQIVND (reference sequence). The CDR3 DNA sequence: TGTGCCAGTAGTATCAAGGGGTCTGGGGCCAACGTCCTGACTTTC. This sequence encodes CASSIKGSGANVLTF.

In its sample, this clone was seen a few times. The chain carries TRBV10-2 and TRBJ1-2, with 7 nucleotides matching TRBD1. The J segment lost 8 bases and the V segment lost 10 bases, leaving 19 bases of the junction unmatched. The CDR3 is 15 residues long. CDR1 WSHSY and CDR2 SAAADI come from the germline V gene. In nucleotides, the CDR3 is TGCGCCACCTATCTCTCCGGGACAGTCGTTCGGGGCTACACCTTC. It is translated as CATYLSGTVVRGYTF.

This clone was counted between two and nine times. The chain couples TRBV2 to TRBJ2-5; D ambiguous. V was clipped by 4 bases and J by 2 bases, with 11 bases between them. The germline V gene has CDR1 SNHLY and CDR2 FYNNEI. This CDR3 is 14 amino acids long. The DNA for the CDR3 is TGTGCCAGCAGTGTTTACACCAAGCAAGAGACCCAGTACTTC. It specifies CASSVYTKQETQYF.

V usage is TRBV19 and J usage is TRBJ2-5; perhaps TRBD2 as D (7 bases). Germline CDR1 and CDR2: LNHDA and SQIVND (reference sequence). The CDR3 runs to 14 residues. V was trimmed by 3 bases and J by 4 bases, leaving 12 bases between them. The CDR3 protein is CASSIRAGAETQYF. The CDR3, as DNA: TGTGCCAGTAGTATTCGGGCGGGGGCAGAGACCCAGTACTTC.

This clone came up a few times. This chain uses TRBV5-1 with TRBJ2-3; 11 bases are a match to TRBD1. The germline V gene has CDR1 SGHRS and CDR2 YFSETQ. The CDR3 has 17 residues. Unmatched junction bases numbered 8, after V lost 1 base and J lost 4 bases. CDR3 DNA: TGCGCCAGCAGCTTGTATCGGCCGGGACAGGGGGCAGATACGCAGTATTTT. The encoded protein is CASSLYRPGQGADTQYF.

This clone was counted between two and nine times. CDR3 DNA sequence: TGTGCCAGCAGTTACTCGGGGGGTTTTTACAATGAGCAGTTCTTC. Amino acid sequence: CASSYSGGFYNEQFF. This rearrangement joins TRBV6-5 to TRBJ2-1; maybe TRBD2 (6 bases). Trimming took 0 bases from V and 4 from J, leaving 10 bases between them. Germline CDR1 MNHEY, CDR2 SVGAGI. This CDR3 spans 15 amino acids.

The chain recombines TRBV11-3 with TRBJ1-1; TRBD1 is a possible D gene (6 bases). The CDR3 length is 14 residues. Per germline, CDR1 SGHNT and CDR2 YENEEA. V gave up 7 bases and J gave up 2 bases, with 14 bases separating them. The CDR3 loop is CASTKGQPNTEAFF. The CDR3 DNA is TGTGCCAGCACCAAAGGACAGCCAAACACTGAAGCTTTCTTT.

This chain's CDR3 is CASSLNRDRQFYGYTF. Here the CDR3 DNA reads TGCGCCAGCAGCCTAAACCGGGACAGGCAGTTCTATGGCTACACCTTC. The rearrangement uses TRBV4-1 and TRBJ1-2, with 8 bases matching TRBD1. V dropped 4 bases and J dropped 4; count of bases not matched to a gene: 11. Germline CDR1 MGHRA, CDR2 YSYEKL. The CDR3 length is 16 residues.

The table lists this clone with a few counts. V gene TRBV7-2 combines with J gene TRBJ1-5; 9 positions agree with TRBD1. The junction had 5 bases not matched to a gene; V was cut back by 5 bases and J by 9 bases. In germline, CDR1 is SGHTA, CDR2 FQGNSA. The CDR3 sequence is 13 residues long. CDR3: CASSPDRGWPQHF. The CDR3 DNA sequence: TGTGCCAGCAGCCCGGACAGGGGCTGGCCCCAGCATTTT.

There are a few counts of this clone. The chain recombines TRBV5-1 with TRBJ2-4, with D perhaps TRBD2 (5 bases). CDR1 is SGHRS and CDR2 is YFSETQ in the germline V gene. Trimming pared 0 bases from V and 2 bases from J, leaving 9 bases between. The CDR3 has 15 residues. CDR3 DNA sequence: TGCGCCAGCAGCTTGGATACTAGTTCCAAAAACATTCAGTACTTC. Its protein is CASSLDTSSKNIQYF.

This clone has a handful of counts. V and J are TRBV4-3 and TRBJ1-2; D gene unclear. CDR3 length: 14 amino acids. V lost 0 bases, J lost 4 bases, and 9 bases lay in between. CDR1 LGHNA and CDR2 YSLEER come from the germline V gene. The CDR3 DNA sequence: TGCGCCAGCAGCCAAGATCGTTCGAGCTATGGCTACACCTTC. It codes for CASSQDRSSYGYTF.

The V and J genes are TRBV7-9 and TRBJ2-7; 7 bases map to TRBD1. The V segment lost 1 base and the J segment 4 bases; nucleotides outside the gene matches: 4. Germline CDR1 is SEHNR and CDR2 is FQNEAQ (reference sequence). The CDR3 sequence is 14 residues long. The DNA for the CDR3 is TGTGCCAGCAGCTTAGGACAGGGCATGTACGAGCAGTACTTC. This gives the protein CASSLGQGMYEQYF.

This clone was detected a few times. The chain combines TRBV7-2 with TRBJ2-7; a weak D match, TRBD2 (5 bases). The CDR3 is 13 amino acids. CDR1 is SGHTA, CDR2 FQGNSA, per germline. Trimming took off 2 bases at V and 2 bases at J, with 7 bases between the two ends. In nucleotides, the CDR3 is TGTGCCAGCAGCTTAATGACTACCTACGAGCAGTACTTC. Amino acid sequence: CASSLMTTYEQYF.

The J gene is TRBJ2-5, the V gene TRBV15, with D unclear. There are 16 residues in the CDR3. Germline CDR1 is LNHNV and CDR2 is YYDKDF (reference sequence). Trimming pared 1 base from V and 1 base from J, leaving 13 bases between. CDR3 amino acids: CATSRGWAGTQETQYF. The CDR3 bases are TGTGCCACCAGCAGAGGCTGGGCAGGCACCCAAGAGACCCAGTACTTC.

This clone was recorded many times. The chain recombines TRBV21-1 with TRBJ2-7; the table's TRBD1 call for D was not verified on the DNA. TRBV21-1 is flagged as a pseudogene. The CDR3 length is 12 residues. The CDR3 DNA reads as TGTGCCAGCTCTGGACAGCTCTACGAGCAGTACTTC. It codes for CASSGQLYEQYF.

This clone was detected a few times. The chain combines TRBV7-2 with TRBJ1-1; 7 bases are a match to TRBD1. CDR3 length equals 15 residues. Trimming removed 5 bases from V and 0 bases from J; junction bases left unmatched: 6. Germline CDR1 and CDR2: SGHTA and FQGNSA. In nucleotides, the CDR3 is TGTGCCAGCAGCCCGCGACAGGGTGTGAACACTGAAGCTTTCTTT. It yields the protein CASSPRQGVNTEAFF.

This sequence joins TRBV11-2 and TRBJ2-2, with D possibly TRBD1 on 5 matching bases. Trimming left V 2 bases short and J 1 base short, with 11 bases between. Germline V lookup: CDR1 SGHAT, CDR2 FQNNGV. This CDR3 comprises 16 residues. CDR3: CASSLNGALNTGELFF. For the CDR3, the DNA is TGTGCCAGCAGCTTAAATGGGGCGCTGAACACCGGGGAGCTGTTTTTT.

CDR3 region: CASSLQRGTYQETQYF. CDR3 nucleotides: TGTGCCAGCAGCTTGCAGCGGGGGACCTACCAAGAGACCCAGTACTTC. This chain uses TRBV5-4 with TRBJ2-5; 8 nucleotides agree with TRBD2. Germline CDR1 SGHNT, CDR2 YYREEE (reference sequence). With 1 base clipped from V and 0 bases from J, the junction kept 5 bases outside the gene matches. The length of the CDR3 is 16 residues.

The chain recombines TRBV2 with TRBJ2-2, with TRBD1 identical over 10 bases. There are 14 residues in the CDR3. V shed 7 bases, J shed 4 bases, and the junction held 3 bases outside the gene matches. CDR1 and CDR2 from the germline V gene are SNHLY and FYNNEI. The CDR3 reads CASTRDRGTGELFF. DNA of the CDR3: TGTGCCAGCACCCGGGACAGGGGCACCGGGGAGCTGTTTTTT.

This clone was picked up a small number of times. The CDR3 sequence: CASSGQSQETQYF. The CDR3 DNA sequence: TGTGCCAGCAGTGGACAGTCCCAAGAGACCCAGTACTTC. The rearrangement links TRBV6-5 to TRBJ2-5, with D maybe TRBD1 (6 bases). Per germline, CDR1 MNHEY and CDR2 SVGAGI. The V gene lost 5 bases and the J gene lost 1 base, with 8 bases spanning the gap. This CDR3 is built from 13 residues.

In nucleotides, the CDR3 is TGTGCCTGGGGGAAGGAGGTTACCTACGAGCAGTACTTC. Protein product: CAWGKEVTYEQYF. This chain uses TRBV30 with TRBJ2-7; a possible D gene is TRBD2 (5 bases). Germline V gene lookup returns CDR1 GTSNPN and CDR2 SVGIG (reference sequence). The CDR3 totals 13 residues. The V end was cut by 5 bases, the J end by 2 bases, with 13 bases between.

This clone has at least ten counts. The chain is built from TRBV5-4 and TRBJ1-2, with 9 positions matching TRBD1. CDR3 length: 16 residues. Germline V gene sequence: CDR1 SGHNT, CDR2 YYREEE (reference sequence). After removal of 4 bases from V and 6 bases from J, the junction contained 13 bases not matched to a gene. DNA for the CDR3: TGTGCCAGCAGCGGGGCCCTTGGGACAGGGTCCGATGGCTACACCTTC. It codes for CASSGALGTGSDGYTF.

This sequence joins TRBV6-5 and TRBJ1-6; the D is unclear. Per germline, CDR1 MNHEY and CDR2 SVGAGI. V lost 3 bases, J lost 8 bases, and 5 bases lay in between. The CDR3 sequence is 12 residues long. CDR3 amino acids: CASSYSDSPLHF. The CDR3 nucleotides are TGTGCCAGCAGTTATTCGGATTCACCCCTCCACTTT.

The V and J genes are TRBV7-6 and TRBJ2-2; 9 bases are a match to TRBD1. Trimming at V came to 2 bases and at J to 0 bases, leaving 13 bases not matched to a gene. CDR3 size: 20 residues. From germline, CDR1 is SGHVS and CDR2 FNYEAQ. CDR3 protein: CASSLLPGQGRKANTGELFF. In DNA, the CDR3 is TGTGCCAGCAGCTTACTACCGGGACAGGGTCGTAAGGCGAACACCGGGGAGCTGTTTTTT.

The sample holds a few counts of this clone. This chain connects TRBV7-3 to TRBJ2-7; 10 bases are shared with TRBD2. The V segment lost 5 bases and the J segment 6 bases; nucleotides outside the gene matches: 7. The CDR3 has 14 amino acids. CDR1 and CDR2 from the germline V gene are SGHTA and FQGTGA. CDR3 DNA sequence: TGTGCCAGCAGCCTGCTAGCGGGGGACACCGAGCAGTACTTC. Translating it yields CASSLLAGDTEQYF.

The rearrangement joins TRBV25-1 to TRBJ2-1; 10 bases align to TRBD2. The CDR3 loop spans 14 amino acids. Germline-derived CDR1 and CDR2 are MGHDK and SYGVNS. V shed 5 bases, J shed 4 bases, and the junction held 2 bases outside the gene matches. The CDR3 here is CASSNSGGYNEQFF. The CDR3 DNA reads as TGTGCCAGCAGTAATAGCGGGGGGTACAATGAGCAGTTCTTC.

This clone was found a few times. The chain links TRBV5-1 to TRBJ1-1; D possibly corresponds to TRBD1 (6 bases). This CDR3 spans 13 amino acids. V dropped 4 bases and J dropped 4 bases, with 11 bases sitting between them. In germline, CDR1 is SGHRS, CDR2 YFSETQ. The CDR3 reads CASSEGQITEAFF. The CDR3 nucleotides are TGCGCCAGCAGCGAAGGACAGATCACTGAAGCTTTCTTT.

The chain links TRBV13 to TRBJ2-5, with 10 bases matching TRBD1. The DNA matches TRBJ2-7 better at its end, which makes the J call doubtful. The CDR3 runs to 16 residues. Germline values: CDR1 PRHDT, CDR2 FYEKMQ (reference sequence). CDR3 sequence (DNA): TGTGCCAGCAGCCAACGGGTGGGACAGGGGAGGTACGAGCAGTACTTC. Its translation: CASSQRVGQGRYEQYF.

There are many counts of this clone. The genes are TRBV14 and TRBJ2-7, with TRBD1 matching 8 bases. CDR1 and CDR2 from the germline V gene are SGHDN and FVKESK. Losses at the gene ends were 8 bases for V and 6 bases for J; bases not matched to a gene: 6. CDR3 length: 12 amino acids. The CDR3, as DNA: TGTGCCAGCGACAGGGGTGCCGGCGAGCAGTACTTC. The encoded protein is CASDRGAGEQYF.

A note on this clone: The junction does not match germline at one end; this may be a read error. The V gene is TRBV11-2, the J gene TRBJ1-1, with TRBD1 matching 8 bases. This CDR3 contains 14 residues. Per germline, CDR1 SGHAT and CDR2 FQNNGV. The CDR3 sequence is CASSFRTGNTEAIF. DNA of the CDR3: TGTGCCAGCAGCTTCCGGACAGGGAACACTGAAGCTATCTTT.

This rearrangement joins TRBV5-1 to TRBJ2-1; 15 bases line up with TRBD2. The CDR3 loop spans 16 amino acids. Germline-derived CDR1 and CDR2 are SGHRS and YFSETQ. V shed 4 bases and J 8 bases; nucleotides not matched to a gene: 7. In DNA form, the CDR3 reads TGCGCCAGCAGCAGAGACGGACTAGCGGGGGGGCATGAGCAGTTCTTC. It is translated as CASSRDGLAGGHEQFF.